Below, 17 T cell receptor beta chains from the same sample are listed, as sequenced in a study of CD8+CD57+ T cells in acquired aplastic anemia. Genomic DNA provided the template from which TCR beta VDJ and CDR3 profiles were obtained. TCRdb re-derived calls from the reads in MiXCR, one entry per CDR3 protein. The sample records some 140,000 distinct CDR3 sequences, about 54% being singletons. Sequencing was done on patients that had shown CD8+CD57+ cell expansion by flow cytometry. The specimen was sorted CD4+, CD8+, or CD8+CD57+ T cells (not recorded which) from PBMCs. The receptor source for this set is a human donor with aplastic anemia.

Many counts were recorded for this clonotype. This sequence joins TRBV14 and TRBJ2-1; the D is unclear. Between the trimmed V and J ends, which lost 5 bases and 1 base, there was a span of 3 bases. CDR3 length: 12 residues. Per the germline V gene, CDR1 is SGHDN and CDR2 is FVKESK. The CDR3 sequence: CASSGSYNEQFF. In DNA form, the CDR3 reads TGTGCCAGCAGCGGGTCCTACAATGAGCAGTTCTTC.

This clonotype was recorded only once. The chain recombines TRBV7-2 with TRBJ2-7, with D possibly being TRBD2 (5 bases). The CDR3 runs to 13 residues. CDR1 and CDR2 from the germline V gene are SGHTA and FQGNSA. The germline V and J ends were trimmed by 7 bases and 2 bases, with 12 bases remaining between them. The CDR3 protein is CASISAGAYEQYF. CDR3 coding DNA: TGTGCCAGCATATCAGCCGGGGCCTACGAGCAGTACTTC.

The chain combines TRBV20-1 with TRBJ2-1; TRBD2 matches at 8 bases. Germline V lookup: CDR1 DFQATT, CDR2 SNEGSKA (reference sequence). V lost 8 bases, J lost 5 bases, and 8 bases stayed unmatched. This CDR3 is 13 amino acids long. The CDR3 DNA reads TGCAGTTTCGTAGCGGGACGGAACAATGAGCAGTTCTTC. Translating gives CSFVAGRNNEQFF.

J is TRBJ2-5 and V is TRBV19; D not resolved. CDR1 is LNHDA, CDR2 SQIVND, per germline (reference sequence). This CDR3 contains 12 residues. The V and J ends lost 4 bases and 5 bases respectively, with 8 bases between them. In nucleotides, the CDR3 is TGTGCCAGTAGTAAGGCTCGCGAGACCCAGTACTTC. Amino acids: CASSKARETQYF.

The rearrangement joins TRBV7-9 to TRBJ2-2; D is undetermined. Germline values: CDR1 SEHNR, CDR2 FQNEAQ (reference sequence). With 10 bases removed from V and 3 bases from J, the gap between germline ends came to 9 bases. The CDR3 contains 12 residues. DNA for the CDR3: TGTGCCATACCCAAAGACACCGGGGAGCTGTTTTTT. As protein: CAIPKDTGELFF. The full variable domain, in which reference TRBV7-9 and TRBJ2-2 provide the parts outside the CDR3, is DTGVSQNPRHKITKRGQNVTFRCDPISEHNRLYWYRQTLGQGPEFLTYFQNEAQLEKSRLLSDRFSAERPKGSFSTLEIQRTEQGDSAMYLCAIPKDTGELFFGEGSRLTVL.

This clonotype was counted ten times or more. The V and J genes are TRBV9 and TRBJ2-2; no clear D gene. The CDR3 has 11 residues. Trimming took off 3 bases at V and 5 bases at J, with 2 bases between the two ends. Germline CDR1 is SGDLS and CDR2 is YYNGEE. CDR3 bases: TGTGCCAGCAGCGCGACCGGGGAGCTGTTTTTT. It is translated as CASSATGELFF.

This clonotype was counted ten times or more. The rearrangement joins TRBV7-9 to TRBJ2-7, with 8 bases fitting TRBD1. The CDR3 is 12 amino acids. V dropped 5 bases and J dropped 5; count of bases not matched to a gene: 2. CDR1 and CDR2 (germline): SEHNR, FQNEAQ (reference sequence). CDR3 in amino acids: CASSRQGNEQYF. The CDR3 coding sequence is TGTGCCAGCAGCAGACAGGGGAACGAGCAGTACTTC.

The CDR3 loop is CASGLEWGLSYEQYF. CDR3 nucleotides: TGTGCCAGCGGGTTAGAGTGGGGCCTCTCCTACGAGCAGTACTTC. The J gene is TRBJ2-7, the V gene TRBV11-2; a possible D gene is TRBD1 (5 bases). This CDR3 comprises 15 residues. Germline V gene sequence: CDR1 SGHAT, CDR2 FQNNGV. The V end lost 8 bases, the J end lost 0 bases, and 17 bases lay between the germline ends.

V and J are TRBV11-2 and TRBJ2-7; 15 positions agree with TRBD2. Germline assignment: CDR1 SGHAT and CDR2 FQNNGV. CDR3 length equals 16 residues. V lost 5 bases and J lost 3; bases outside the gene matches: 5. This CDR3 is CASSPGLAGGLYEQYF. The CDR3 DNA is TGTGCCAGCAGCCCGGGACTAGCGGGAGGACTCTACGAGCAGTACTTC.

This sequence joins TRBV2 and TRBJ1-2, with a possible D match to TRBD1 (5 bases). CDR1 and CDR2 (germline): SNHLY, FYNNEI. The CDR3 has 15 amino acids. V shed 4 bases and J shed 0 bases, with 12 bases lying between them. The CDR3 protein is CASSAPGRTNYGYTF. The DNA of the CDR3 is TGTGCCAGCAGTGCACCAGGGAGGACTAACTATGGCTACACCTTC.

To note about this clonotype: A read error is possible here, since a much larger clone lies one base away. This chain joins TRBV6-1 and TRBJ2-1; 10 bases line up with TRBD2. Germline loops: CDR1 MNHNS, CDR2 SASEGT. CDR3 length: 15 amino acids. CDR3 residues: CASSDVSGGVNEQLF. In nucleotides, the CDR3 is TGTGCCAGCAGTGATGTAAGCGGGGGGGTCAATGAGCAGCTCTTC.

This clonotype has ten or more counts. The chain is built from TRBV29-1 and TRBJ1-2, with D possibly matching TRBD1 (6 bases). There are 13 residues in the CDR3. Germline V gene sequence: CDR1 SQVTM, CDR2 ANQGSEA. Between the trimmed V and J ends, which lost 5 bases and 3 bases, there was a span of 13 bases. The CDR3, as DNA: TGCAGCGTTAGGGGGGACGGAGACTATGGCTACACCTTC. The encoded protein is CSVRGDGDYGYTF.

The V call is TRBV19, the J call TRBJ2-1; either TRBD1 or TRBD2 may fit D (5 bases each). V was shortened by 4 bases and J by 4 bases, with 11 bases between the two germline ends. The germline V gene has CDR1 LNHDA and CDR2 SQIVND (reference sequence). CDR3 length equals 14 residues. In nucleotides, the CDR3 is TGTGCCAGTAGTAAAGGGACGCGGTACAATGAGCAGTTCTTC. It encodes CASSKGTRYNEQFF.

A note on this clonotype: A much larger clone differs by one base, so this may be a read error. It is likely a read error, because the conserved phenylalanine at the end of the CDR3 is missing. The chain combines TRBV12-5 with TRBJ1-6; TRBD1 aligns across 9 bases. Per the germline V gene, CDR1 is LGHNT and CDR2 is FRNRAP. The CDR3 runs to 14 residues. The junction had 3 bases not matched to a gene; V was cut back by 6 bases and J by 6 bases. The CDR3 bases are TGTGCTAGTGGGCCGGGACAGGGTAATTCACCCCTCCACTTG. Amino acids: CASGPGQGNSPLHL.

This clonotype was seen repeatedly, ten times or more. This chain joins TRBV19 and TRBJ2-7, with 7 bases that match TRBD2. Germline V gene lookup returns CDR1 LNHDA and CDR2 SQIVND (reference sequence). After removal of 1 base from V and 4 bases from J, the junction contained 4 bases not matched to a gene. This CDR3 contains 14 residues. The CDR3 nucleotides read TGTGCCAGTAGTATAGGAGCGGGGAGTTACGAGCAGTACTTC. It yields the protein CASSIGAGSYEQYF.

The chain couples TRBV7-6 to TRBJ2-7; perhaps TRBD1 as D (5 bases). There are 12 residues in the CDR3. The V end lost 3 bases, the J end lost 5 bases, and 8 bases lay between the germline ends. Germline V gene data show CDR1 as SGHVS and CDR2 as FNYEAQ. CDR3 protein: CASSLGQDEQYF. Written as DNA, the CDR3 is TGTGCCAGCAGCTTGGGGCAGGACGAGCAGTACTTC.

In its sample, this clonotype was seen many times. The V gene is TRBV4-3, the J gene TRBJ1-3, with D uncertain. V shed 2 bases and J shed 0 bases, with 14 bases lying between them. Germline CDR1 and CDR2: LGHNA and YSLEER. CDR3 length: 17 residues. The CDR3 DNA reads as TGCGCCAGCAGCCAAACCTCTGAGGGAGTCTCTGGAAACACCATATATTTT. Translating gives CASSQTSEGVSGNTIYF.